Listed below are T cell receptor beta chains from one sample, sequenced in a study of blood T cell repertoires in COVID-19. Clones were sequenced by immunoSEQ multiplex PCR, and TCRdb holds only the in-frame ones, with some missing. The data show fewer than 350,000 clones, approximately 91% seen once. The sequenced material came from PBMCs or T cells enriched from blood (not recorded which). The receptor set was obtained from a woman aged 40 to 55 with acute COVID-19. The CDR3 runs from the conserved cysteine through the conserved F or W. The D gene is left open where the match is weak. Size is stated for part of the rows, as once, few or many counts, or as a class when the clone is expanded.

-	TRBV24-1	TRBJ2-1	-	CATSDFGQGGFNEQFF	TGTGCCACCAGTGATTTTGGCCAGGGAGGCTTTAATGAGCAGTTCTTC
TRBD2	TRBV7-2	TRBJ2-3	-	CASSPAGTSKTDTQYF	TGTGCCAGCAGCCCCGCAGGGACTAGCAAAACAGATACGCAGTATTTT
-	TRBV19	TRBJ1-3	-	CASSKQGSQLPGNTIYF	TGTGCCAGTAGTAAACAGGGATCCCAATTGCCTGGAAACACCATATATTTT
TRBD1	TRBV7-9	TRBJ2-5	once	CASSPGQGRETQYF	TGTGCCAGCAGCCCTGGACAGGGGAGAGAGACCCAGTACTTC
-	TRBV9	TRBJ2-7	-	CASSARPGLLWEQYF	TGTGCCAGCAGCGCGCGCCCCGGACTTCTTTGGGAGCAGTACTTC
-	TRBV19	TRBJ2-5	-	CASKGPQETQYF	TGTGCCAGTAAGGGGCCCCAAGAGACCCAGTACTTC
-	TRBV7-3	TRBJ2-7	-	CASSLMEGYEQYF	TGTGCCAGCAGCTTAATGGAGGGGTACGAGCAGTACTTC
TRBD1	TRBV7-8	TRBJ1-2	-	CASSPGTGQYGYTF	TGTGCCAGCAGCCCCGGGACAGGGCAATATGGCTACACCTTC
-	TRBV27	TRBJ1-6	-	CASSKDTRTYNSPLHF	TGTGCCAGCAGTAAGGACACAAGAACCTATAATTCACCCCTCCACTTT
-	TRBV15	TRBJ2-7	once	CATSSSRGHSYEQYF	TGTGCCACCAGCAGTAGCAGGGGACACTCCTACGAGCAGTACTTC
-	TRBV6-1	TRBJ1-5	-	CASSEVMRGWYQPQHF	TGTGCCAGCAGTGAAGTAATGCGGGGCTGGTATCAGCCCCAGCATTTT
TRBD1	TRBV7-8	TRBJ1-6	-	CASSFWTGGPNNSPLHF	TGTGCCAGCAGCTTCTGGACAGGGGGTCCCAATAATTCACCCCTCCACTTT
-	TRBV7-9	TRBJ1-6	-	CASSQGAVGRPLHF	TGTGCCAGCAGCCAGGGCGCGGTTGGGAGGCCCCTCCACTTT
TRBD1	TRBV7-2	TRBJ1-2	-	CASSSQGNYGYTF	TGTGCCAGCAGCTCACAGGGGAACTATGGCTACACCTTC
-	TRBV18	TRBJ1-5	once	CASSAAEHNQPQHF	TGTGCCAGCTCAGCGGCAGAGCACAATCAGCCCCAGCATTTT
TRBD2	TRBV19	TRBJ2-3	-	CATKAGERDTQYF	TGTGCCACCAAAGCGGGGGAGAGGGATACGCAGTATTTT
-	TRBV5-1	TRBJ1-2	-	CASSLPGFGYTF	TGCGCCAGCAGCTTGCCGGGATTTGGCTACACCTTC
-	TRBV7-9	TRBJ1-6	-	CASSPEQGNSPLHF	TGTGCCAGCAGCCCCGAACAGGGTAATTCACCCCTCCACTTT
TRBD2	TRBV4-1	TRBJ2-7	-	CASSQVLAGGYSYEQYF	TGCGCCAGCAGCCAAGTCCTAGCGGGAGGCTACTCCTACGAGCAGTACTTC
TRBD1	TRBV9	TRBJ2-7	-	CASSGTGGEQYF	TGTGCCAGCAGCGGGACAGGGGGCGAGCAGTACTTC
-	TRBV2	TRBJ1-1	-	CASSEALHTEAFF	TGTGCCAGCAGTGAAGCGCTACACACTGAAGCTTTCTTT
TRBD2	TRBV29-1	TRBJ2-2	-	CSAMRGGPNTGELFF	TGCAGCGCCATGCGGGGGGGTCCGAACACCGGGGAGCTGTTTTTT
-	TRBV6-1	TRBJ1-2	-	CASSEAGQGGYTF	TGTGCCAGCAGTGAAGCTGGGCAGGGCGGCTACACCTTC
-	TRBV29-1	TRBJ1-1	-	CSAPGALLTEAFF	TGCAGCGCTCCAGGGGCCCTTTTGACTGAAGCTTTCTTT
TRBD1	TRBV24-1	TRBJ1-5	-	CATSDHRQGDNQPQHF	TGTGCCACCAGTGACCATCGACAGGGTGACAATCAGCCCCAGCATTTT
TRBD2	TRBV11-2	TRBJ2-1	once	CASSLAGGATYNEQFF	TGTGCCAGCAGCTTAGCGGGAGGGGCTACCTACAATGAGCAGTTCTTC
TRBD1	TRBV6-5	TRBJ2-5	once	CAEGTGETQYF	TGTGCAGAAGGGACAGGGGAGACCCAGTACTTC
TRBD2	TRBV15	TRBJ2-5	-	CATSRDRLAGGRYF	TGTGCCACCAGCAGAGATCGACTAGCGGGGGGAAGGTACTTC
-	TRBV2	TRBJ1-1	-	CASTLNTEAFF	TGTGCCAGCACGTTGAACACTGAAGCTTTCTTT
-	TRBV5-5	TRBJ2-5	-	CASSPRDLGETQYF	TGTGCCAGCAGCCCCAGGGACTTGGGAGAGACCCAGTACTTC
TRBD1	TRBV4-1	TRBJ1-5	-	CASSQPTGEQPQHF	TGCGCCAGCAGCCAACCGACAGGGGAACAGCCCCAGCATTTT
-	TRBV5-1	TRBJ2-7	-	CASSLVAGRTYEQYF	TGCGCCAGCAGCTTGGTGGCAGGGAGGACCTACGAGCAGTACTTC
-	TRBV2	TRBJ2-4	-	CASTQGTLGIQYF	TGTGCCAGCACCCAGGGCACGTTAGGCATTCAGTACTTC
-	TRBV7-9	TRBJ1-2	-	CASSLGQSNAYGYTF	TGTGCCAGCAGCTTAGGCCAGTCGAATGCCTATGGCTACACCTTC
TRBD1	TRBV7-3	TRBJ2-5	-	CASSSQGAQGETQYF	TGTGCCAGCAGCTCACAGGGGGCGCAGGGGGAGACCCAGTACTTC
TRBD2	TRBV7-9	TRBJ2-1	-	CASSSRTSALNEQFF	TGTGCCAGCAGCTCGCGGACTAGCGCGCTCAATGAGCAGTTCTTC
-	TRBV2	TRBJ1-3	-	CASRPHDRSLSGNTIYF	TGTGCCAGCAGACCCCATGACAGGTCCTTATCTGGAAACACCATATATTTT
TRBD1	TRBV5-1	TRBJ1-2	-	CASSLGQGARGYTF	TGCGCCAGCAGCTTGGGGCAGGGGGCGCGGGGCTACACCTTC
TRBD2	TRBV3-1/TRBV3-2	TRBJ2-5	-	CASSPLNIRLAGGYASRETQYF	TGTGCCAGCAGCCCTCTCAATATCAGACTAGCGGGGGGGTACGCTTCCCGAGAGACCCAGTACTTC
-	TRBV6-5	TRBJ1-4	-	CATRGGTSEEKLFF	TGTGCCACCCGGGGGGGAACATCGGAGGAAAAACTGTTTTTT
-	TRBV6-5	TRBJ2-7	-	CASSHGGLGSYEQYF	TGTGCCAGCAGTCACGGGGGGCTTGGTTCCTACGAGCAGTACTTC
TRBD1	TRBV28	TRBJ2-1	once	CASSFSGQVNNEQFF	TGTGCCAGCAGTTTCTCGGGACAGGTCAACAATGAGCAGTTCTTC